This is a list of T cell receptor beta chains from one sample in a study of T cell repertoires in cytomegalovirus infection. TCRdb reanalysed the reads using MiXCR and keeps one entry per CDR3 protein. This table has 250,000 to 300,000 distinct CDR3 sequences, 15% to 20% appearing once. Sequencing was performed on CD8+ T cells from PBMCs. The receptors here all came from a human donor in good health (CMV status not recorded). Some clones in this sample may be carry-over from other donors' samples. Both conserved end residues are part of each CDR3. Each record gives: D gene, V gene, clone size, J gene, CDR3 DNA, CDR3 protein. The D gene is left open where the match is weak. Clone size is not always given. Where it is, it says once, few, many or a class for expanded clones.

>NA|TRBV2|NA|TRBJ2-1
TGTGCCAGTTCCCGGGACACCTACTACGAGCAGTTCTTC
CASSRDTYYEQFF
>NA|TRBV28|NA|TRBJ2-7
TGTGCCAGCAGCGTCGACAGTTTGTTCTACGAGCAGTACTTC
CASSVDSLFYEQYF
>TRBD1|TRBV7-3|few|TRBJ2-3
TGTGCCAGCAGCCAAACCGGGACAGGGGGTGCAGATACGCAGTATTTT
CASSQTGTGGADTQYF
>NA|TRBV20-1|NA|TRBJ1-2
TGCAGTGCCATGAGTGGAGATCGGGATACTGGCTACACCTTC
CSAMSGDRDTGYTF
>NA|TRBV10-3|NA|TRBJ2-7
TGTGCCATCAGTGAAGGGGGATTTATTTACGAGCAGTACTTC
CAISEGGFIYEQYF
>NA|TRBV28|few|TRBJ2-7
TGTGCCAGCAGTTTGACGGGTAGACAGCGGCCCTACGAGCAGTACTTC
CASSLTGRQRPYEQYF
>TRBD1|TRBV7-8|many|TRBJ1-4
TGTGCCAGCAGCTTATCGGGACAGGGCCTCTATAATGAAAAACTGTTTTTT
CASSLSGQGLYNEKLFF
>TRBD1|TRBV7-6|many|TRBJ2-3
TGTGCCAGCAGCCCGCACCAGGGGGACAGGGATGCTAGCACAGATACGCAGTATTTT
CASSPHQGDRDASTDTQYF
>TRBD1|TRBV9|NA|TRBJ2-1
TGTGCCAGCAGCATTAGACAGGGGGCCTACAATGAGCAGTTCTTC
CASSIRQGAYNEQFF
>NA|TRBV7-3|many|TRBJ2-2
TGTGCCAGCAGTACGGATGGGTTTGGGGAGCTGTTTTTT
CASSTDGFGELFF
>NA|TRBV7-3|NA|TRBJ1-1
TGTGCCAGCAGTAAGGCTTTTAACACTGAAGCTTTCTTT
CASSKAFNTEAFF
>NA|TRBV2|few|TRBJ1-1
TGTGCCAGCAGGGGTCTGGGACGGACTGAAGCTTTCTTT
CASRGLGRTEAFF
>NA|TRBV7-2|many|TRBJ1-2
TGTGCCAGCAGCTTAGTCTCCTCTCAGGGACGCCAACCGACTAACTATGGCTACACCTTC
CASSLVSSQGRQPTNYGYTF
>TRBD1|TRBV6-2/TRBV6-3|many|TRBJ2-2
TGTGCCAGCACCCCCCCGGACAGGGCGATCACCGGGGAGCTGTTTTTT
CASTPPDRAITGELFF
>NA|TRBV9|NA|TRBJ2-1
TGTGCCAGCAGCGCAGGGTTTGAGCAGTTCTTC
CASSAGFEQFF
>NA|TRBV20-1|few|TRBJ2-1
TGCAGTGCTAGAGTCTCCGACCCAGGGAGCTCCTACAATGAGCAGTTCTTC
CSARVSDPGSSYNEQFF
>NA|TRBV4-2|NA|TRBJ1-3
TGTGCCAGCAGCCAAGATCCGGACGGCTCTGGAAACACCATATATTTT
CASSQDPDGSGNTIYF
>NA|TRBV20-1|many|TRBJ1-1
TGCAGTGCTAGTCAGACGAGTCGGGGGAACACTGAAGCTTTCTTT
CSASQTSRGNTEAFF
>NA|TRBV28|many|TRBJ2-7
TGTGCCAGCAGTTTCACAGGGGGGGATGAGCAGTACTTC
CASSFTGGDEQYF
>NA|TRBV4-1|many|TRBJ1-3
TGCGCCAGCAGCCAGGCTACAGTCCCTGGAAACACCATATATTTT
CASSQATVPGNTIYF